The clone carrying this T cell receptor beta chain was found many times. The source of the sample is a study of T cell repertoires in cytomegalovirus infection. Study context: An indication of both CMV infection and matching HLA type came from public TCR beta signatures.

TCRdb reprocessed the reads via MiXCR and lists one record per CDR3 protein. The profile covers more than 650,000 distinct CDR3 sequences, with less than 40% appearing a single time and 2.5% to 3.5% taken by the ten largest. This CDR3 is built from 16 residues. J gave up 5 bases and V 1 base, and 10 bases lay outside the gene matches. The sequenced material came from PBMCs. The TCR was taken from a human donor in good health (CMV status not recorded). Some clones in this sample may be carry-over from other donors' samples. The chain links TRBV12-3 or TRBV12-4 to TRBJ2-5, with 7 bases identical to TRBD1. The CDR3 coding sequence is TGTGCCAGCAGTTTAGTAGACAGGGCCCAGGGCGAGACCCAGTACTTC. Encoded protein: CASSLVDRAQGETQYF.